This T cell receptor beta chain stems from a study of blood T cell repertoires in COVID-19. The overall study: Acute and convalescent COVID-19 samples came from the United States, Italy and Spain.

The CDR3 spans 16 residues. CDR1 and CDR2 from the germline V gene are LNHDA and SQIVND (reference sequence). Deletions cut 7 bases from V and 0 bases from J, with 16 bases between. The method was immunoSEQ multiplex PCR; TCRdb's version includes in-frame clones alone and lacks a portion of them. Of almost 70,000 clones listed, about four fifths were seen once; the top ten hold around 47%. This clone was seen ten or more times. Sequencing was carried out using peripheral blood. The origin of this receptor is a human donor in a cohort sampled during active COVID-19. The V gene is TRBV19, the J gene TRBJ1-5; no clear D. In DNA, the CDR3 is TGTGCCAGTACCCGCGGGGAGTCAAATAGCAATCAGCCCCAGCATTTT. Protein: CASTRGESNSNQPQHF.